The T cell receptor beta chain described here comes from a study of cytomegalovirus exposure and HLA in healthy donors. Study-level findings and limits: A later analysis found that most CMV-associated TCR beta chains appeared HLA-restricted. The authors judged a highly shared variant cluster likely a sequencing artifact. For cytomegalovirus status, the classifier reportedly gave diagnoses with high specificity and sensitivity. Presence/absence analyses rested on an assumption that sequencing depth was roughly uniform across donors.

As to this clone: Its antigen remains unidentified.

The CDR3 totals 13 residues. V lost 2 bases and J lost 10; bases outside the gene matches: 2. Germline CDR1 and CDR2: KGHSH and LQKENI. PCR employed 60 Vbeta and 13 Jbeta primers. Generated by immunoSEQ multiplex PCR, the TCRdb table keeps only in-frame clones and is missing some. The profile covers 100,000 or so clones, with roughly 80% appearing a single time and 6.9% taken by the ten largest. The source material was PBMCs. This clonotype was obtained from a man aged 30 to 45 in good health and CMV-seropositive. V usage is TRBV18 and J usage is TRBJ1-6; 7 positions match TRBD1. CDR3 sequence (DNA): TGTGCCAGCTCACCAGACAGGGAATCACCCCTCCACTTT. Residues: CASSPDRESPLHF.